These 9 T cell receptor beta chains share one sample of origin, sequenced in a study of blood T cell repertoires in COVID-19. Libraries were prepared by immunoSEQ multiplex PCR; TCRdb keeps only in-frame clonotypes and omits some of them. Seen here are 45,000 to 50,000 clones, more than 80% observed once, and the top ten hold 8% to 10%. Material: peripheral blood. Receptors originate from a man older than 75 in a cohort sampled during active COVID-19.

CDR3 sequence (DNA): TGTGCCAGCAGTGACAGTAACTATGGCTACACCTTC. This codes for CASSDSNYGYTF. The chain uses TRBV28 and TRBJ1-2; D is perhaps TRBD1 (5 bases). V dropped 5 bases and J dropped 1 base, with 5 bases sitting between them. Germline V gene data show CDR1 as MDHEN and CDR2 as SYDVKM. The CDR3 consists of 12 residues.

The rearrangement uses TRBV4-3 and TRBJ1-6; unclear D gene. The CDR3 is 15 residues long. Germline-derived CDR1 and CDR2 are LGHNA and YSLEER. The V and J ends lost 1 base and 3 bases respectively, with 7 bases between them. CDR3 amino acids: CASSQVYSYNSPLHF. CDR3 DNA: TGCGCCAGCAGCCAAGTGTACAGCTATAATTCACCCCTCCACTTT.

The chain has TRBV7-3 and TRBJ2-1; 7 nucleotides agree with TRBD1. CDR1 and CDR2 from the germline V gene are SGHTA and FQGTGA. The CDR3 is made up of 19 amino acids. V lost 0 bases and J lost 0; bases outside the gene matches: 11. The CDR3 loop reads CASSLTPQQTGYSYNEQFF. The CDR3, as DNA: TGTGCCAGCAGCTTAACCCCCCAACAGACAGGGTACTCCTACAATGAGCAGTTCTTC.

CDR3 coding DNA: TGCGCCAGCAGCTTGGTTATCTCTGGGGCCAACGTCCTGACTTTC. Encoded protein: CASSLVISGANVLTF. The chain combines TRBV5-1 with TRBJ2-6; unclear D gene. CDR3 size: 15 residues. Germline CDR1 is SGHRS and CDR2 is YFSETQ. The V gene lost 0 bases and the J gene lost 0 bases, with 4 bases spanning the gap.

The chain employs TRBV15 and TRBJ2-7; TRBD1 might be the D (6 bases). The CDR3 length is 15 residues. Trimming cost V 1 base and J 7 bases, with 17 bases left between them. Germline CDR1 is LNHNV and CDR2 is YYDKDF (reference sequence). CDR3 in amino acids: CATSRVRGGNREQYF. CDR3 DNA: TGTGCCACCAGCAGAGTTAGAGGGGGAAATCGGGAGCAGTACTTC.

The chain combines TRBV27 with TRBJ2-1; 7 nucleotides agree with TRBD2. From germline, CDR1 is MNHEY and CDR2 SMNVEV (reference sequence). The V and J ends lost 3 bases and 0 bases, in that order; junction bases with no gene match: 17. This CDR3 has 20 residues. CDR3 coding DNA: TGTGCCAGCAGTTTTCCTCGGCCTAGCGGTTTAGGCAGCTCCTACAATGAGCAGTTCTTC. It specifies CASSFPRPSGLGSSYNEQFF.

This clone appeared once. CDR3 sequence: CASSQYGYTF. Written as DNA, the CDR3 is TGTGCCAGCAGTCAATATGGCTACACCTTC. The chain joins TRBV7-9 to TRBJ1-2; D unclear. The V end was cut by 6 bases, the J end by 5 bases, with 4 bases between. CDR1 SEHNR and CDR2 FQNEAQ come from the germline V gene (reference sequence). CDR3 size: 10 residues.

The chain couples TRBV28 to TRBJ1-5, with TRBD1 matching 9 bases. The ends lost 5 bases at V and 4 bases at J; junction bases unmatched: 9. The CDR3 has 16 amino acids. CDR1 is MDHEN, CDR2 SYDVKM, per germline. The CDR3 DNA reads TGTGCCAGCAGTCCGGGACAGGGTTGGTGGAATCAGCCCCAGCATTTT. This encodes CASSPGQGWWNQPQHF.

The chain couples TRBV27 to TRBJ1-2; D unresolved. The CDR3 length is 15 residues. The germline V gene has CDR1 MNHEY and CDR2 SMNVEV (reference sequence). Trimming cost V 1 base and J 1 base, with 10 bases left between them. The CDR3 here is CASSLYAGINYGYTF. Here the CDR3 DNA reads TGTGCCAGCAGTTTATACGCGGGGATTAACTATGGCTACACCTTC.